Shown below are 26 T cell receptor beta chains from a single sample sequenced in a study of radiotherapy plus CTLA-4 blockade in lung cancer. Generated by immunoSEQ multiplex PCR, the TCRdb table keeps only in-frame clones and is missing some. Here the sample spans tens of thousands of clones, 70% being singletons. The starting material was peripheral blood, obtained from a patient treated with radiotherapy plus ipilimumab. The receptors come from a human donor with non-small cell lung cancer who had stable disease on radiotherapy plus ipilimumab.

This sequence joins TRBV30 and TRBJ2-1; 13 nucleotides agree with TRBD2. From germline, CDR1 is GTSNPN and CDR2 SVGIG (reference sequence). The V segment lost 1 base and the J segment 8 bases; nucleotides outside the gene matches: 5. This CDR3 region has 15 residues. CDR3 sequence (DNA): TGTGCCTGGAGTGCTCCCGGACTAGCGGGAGATGAGCAGTTCTTC. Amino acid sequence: CAWSAPGLAGDEQFF.

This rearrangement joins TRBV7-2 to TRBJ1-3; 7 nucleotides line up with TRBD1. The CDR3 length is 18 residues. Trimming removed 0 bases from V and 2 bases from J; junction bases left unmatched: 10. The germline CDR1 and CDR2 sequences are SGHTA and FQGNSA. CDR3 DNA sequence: TGTACCAGCAGCTTAGCGTCCGGGACAGCCGGGCCTGGAAACACCATATATTTT. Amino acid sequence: CTSSLASGTAGPGNTIYF. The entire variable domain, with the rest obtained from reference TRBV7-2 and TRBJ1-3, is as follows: GAGVSQSPSNKVTEKGKDVELRCDPISGHTALYWYRQSLGQGLEFLIYFQGNSAPDKSGLPSDRFSAERTGGSVSTLTIQRTQQEDSAVYLCTSSLASGTAGPGNTIYFGEGSWLTVV.

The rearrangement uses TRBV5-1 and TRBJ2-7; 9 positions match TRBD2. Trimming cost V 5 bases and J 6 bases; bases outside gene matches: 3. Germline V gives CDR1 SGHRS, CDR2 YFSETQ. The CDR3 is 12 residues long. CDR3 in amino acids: CASSETSGEQYF. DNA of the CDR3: TGCGCCAGCAGTGAGACTAGCGGCGAGCAGTACTTC. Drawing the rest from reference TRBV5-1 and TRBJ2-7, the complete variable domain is KAGVTQTPRYLIKTRGQQVTLSCSPISGHRSVSWYQQTPGQGLQFLFEYFSETQRNKGNFPGRFSGRQFSNSRSEMNVSTLELGDSALYLCASSETSGEQYFGPGTRLTVT.

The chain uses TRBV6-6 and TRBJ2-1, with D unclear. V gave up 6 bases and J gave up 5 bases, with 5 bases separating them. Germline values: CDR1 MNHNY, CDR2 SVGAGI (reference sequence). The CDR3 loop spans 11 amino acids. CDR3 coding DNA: TGTGCCAGCAGGGAGAACAATGAGCAGTTCTTC. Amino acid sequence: CASRENNEQFF.

The CDR3 bases are TGTGCCAGCAGCATGGGGGTCCGGGTCACTGAAGCTTTCTTT. Translated, it gives CASSMGVRVTEAFF. The gene calls are TRBV6-1 and TRBJ1-1; tentatively, D is TRBD1 (5 bases). Germline V lookup: CDR1 MNHNS, CDR2 SASEGT. CDR3 length: 14 residues. V lost 6 bases and J 4 bases, leaving 15 bases between the germline ends.

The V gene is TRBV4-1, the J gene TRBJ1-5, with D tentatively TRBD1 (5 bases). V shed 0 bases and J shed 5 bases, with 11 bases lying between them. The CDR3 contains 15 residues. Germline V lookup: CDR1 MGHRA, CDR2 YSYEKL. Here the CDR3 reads CASSQDGGGYQPQHF. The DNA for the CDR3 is TGCGCCAGCAGCCAAGATGGCGGGGGGTATCAGCCCCAGCATTTT.

The CDR3 DNA is TGTGCCAGCAGTTCATCCCGGGACAGGATCAATGAGCAGTTCTTC. Its protein product is CASSSSRDRINEQFF. This rearrangement joins TRBV28 to TRBJ2-1, with 8 positions matching TRBD1. Per germline, CDR1 MDHEN and CDR2 SYDVKM. The CDR3 loop spans 15 amino acids. With 4 bases clipped from V and 6 bases from J, the junction kept 8 bases outside the gene matches.

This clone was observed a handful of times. DNA of the CDR3: TGTGCCAGCAGCTTGGTAGCCCAGGGTATGTACGAGCAGTACTTC. Translated: CASSLVAQGMYEQYF. The V and J genes are TRBV5-5 and TRBJ2-7, with D possibly TRBD1 on 5 matching bases. Trimming shortened V by 0 bases and J by 4 bases, and 14 bases separated the two germline ends. Germline V gene data show CDR1 as SGHKS and CDR2 as YYEKEE (reference sequence). CDR3 size: 15 residues.

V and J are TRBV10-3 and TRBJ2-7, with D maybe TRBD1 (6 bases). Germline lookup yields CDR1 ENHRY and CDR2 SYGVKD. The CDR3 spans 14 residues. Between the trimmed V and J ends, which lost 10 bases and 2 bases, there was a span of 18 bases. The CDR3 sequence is CATRQASGTYEQYF. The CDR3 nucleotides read TGTGCCACCCGACAGGCCTCCGGAACCTACGAGCAGTACTTC.

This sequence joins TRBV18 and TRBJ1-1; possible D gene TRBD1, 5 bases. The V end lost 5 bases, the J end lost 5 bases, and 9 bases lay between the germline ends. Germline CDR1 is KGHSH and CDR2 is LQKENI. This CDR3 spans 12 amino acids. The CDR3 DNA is TGTGCCAGCTCATCGGGACGGACTGAAGCTTTCTTT. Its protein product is CASSSGRTEAFF.

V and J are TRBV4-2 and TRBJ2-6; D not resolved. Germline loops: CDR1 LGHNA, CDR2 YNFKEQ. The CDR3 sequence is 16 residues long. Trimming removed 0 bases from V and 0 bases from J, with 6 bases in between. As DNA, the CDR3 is TGTGCCAGCAGCCAAGATAAGGGCTCTGGGGCCAACGTCCTGACTTTC. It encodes CASSQDKGSGANVLTF.

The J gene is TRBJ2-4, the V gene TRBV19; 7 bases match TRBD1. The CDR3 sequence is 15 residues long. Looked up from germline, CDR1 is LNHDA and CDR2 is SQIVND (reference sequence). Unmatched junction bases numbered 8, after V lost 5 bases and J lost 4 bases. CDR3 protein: CASSPAATGKNIQYF. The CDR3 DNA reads TGTGCCAGTAGTCCCGCCGCGACAGGGAAAAACATTCAGTACTTC. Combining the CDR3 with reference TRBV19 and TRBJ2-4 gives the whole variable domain DGGITQSPKYLFRKEGQNVTLSCEQNLNHDAMYWYRQDPGQGLRLIYYSQIVNDFQKGDIAEGYSVSREKKESFPLTVTSAQKNPTAFYLCASSPAATGKNIQYFGAGTRLSVL.

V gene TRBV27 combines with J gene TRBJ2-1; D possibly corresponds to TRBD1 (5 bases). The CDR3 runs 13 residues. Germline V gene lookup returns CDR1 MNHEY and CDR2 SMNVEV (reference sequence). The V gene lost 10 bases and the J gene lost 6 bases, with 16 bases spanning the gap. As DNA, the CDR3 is TGTGCCACCAAGGGGCGGAACAGCAATGAGCAGTTCTTC. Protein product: CATKGRNSNEQFF.

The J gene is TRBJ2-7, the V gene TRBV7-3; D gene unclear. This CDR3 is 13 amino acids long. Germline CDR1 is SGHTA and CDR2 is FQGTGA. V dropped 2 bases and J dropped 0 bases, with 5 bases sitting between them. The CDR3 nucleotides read TGTGCCAGCAGCTTAGGCGACTCCTACGAGCAGTACTTC. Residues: CASSLGDSYEQYF.

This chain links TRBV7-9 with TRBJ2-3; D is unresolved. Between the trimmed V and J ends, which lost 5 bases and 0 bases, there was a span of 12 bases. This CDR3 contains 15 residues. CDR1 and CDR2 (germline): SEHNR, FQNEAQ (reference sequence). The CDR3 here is CASSPSLASTDTQYF. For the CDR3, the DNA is TGTGCCAGCAGCCCAAGCTTAGCCAGCACAGATACGCAGTATTTT.

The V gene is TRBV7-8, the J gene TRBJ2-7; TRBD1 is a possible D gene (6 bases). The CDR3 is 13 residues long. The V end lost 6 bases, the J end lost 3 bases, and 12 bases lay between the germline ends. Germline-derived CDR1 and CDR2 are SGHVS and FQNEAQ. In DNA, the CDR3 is TGTGCCAGCAGTTTGAGGGGGAACTACGAGCAGTACTTC. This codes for CASSLRGNYEQYF.

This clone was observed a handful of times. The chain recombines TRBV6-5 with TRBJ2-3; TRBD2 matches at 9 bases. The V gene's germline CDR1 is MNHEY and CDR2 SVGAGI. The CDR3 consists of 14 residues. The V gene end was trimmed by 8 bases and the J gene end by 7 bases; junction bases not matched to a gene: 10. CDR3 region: CASLAGVRGNTQYF. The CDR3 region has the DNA TGTGCCAGCTTAGCGGGAGTCAGAGGGAATACGCAGTATTTT.

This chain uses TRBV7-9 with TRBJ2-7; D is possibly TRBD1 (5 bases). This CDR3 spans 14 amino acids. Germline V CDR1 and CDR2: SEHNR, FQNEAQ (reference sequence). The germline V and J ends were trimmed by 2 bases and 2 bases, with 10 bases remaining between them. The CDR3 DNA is TGTGCCAGCAGCTTATATGACAGTACCTACGAGCAGTACTTC. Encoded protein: CASSLYDSTYEQYF. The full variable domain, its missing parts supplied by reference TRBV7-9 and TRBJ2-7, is DTGVSQNPRHKITKRGQNVTFRCDPISEHNRLYWYRQTLGQGPEFLTYFQNEAQLEKSRLLSDRFSAERPKGSFSTLEIQRTEQGDSAMYLCASSLYDSTYEQYFGPGTRLTVT.

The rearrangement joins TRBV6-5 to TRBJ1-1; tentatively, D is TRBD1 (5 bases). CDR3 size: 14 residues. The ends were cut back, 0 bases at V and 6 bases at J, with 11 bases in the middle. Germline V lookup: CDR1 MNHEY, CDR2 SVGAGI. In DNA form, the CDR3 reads TGTGCCAGCAGTTACTCGGGGGGTAGGGCTGAAGCTTTCTTT. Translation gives CASSYSGGRAEAFF.

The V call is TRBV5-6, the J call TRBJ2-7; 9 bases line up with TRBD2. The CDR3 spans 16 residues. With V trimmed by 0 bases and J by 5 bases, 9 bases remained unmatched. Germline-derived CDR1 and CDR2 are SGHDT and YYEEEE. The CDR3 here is CASSLEGSGRRHEQYF. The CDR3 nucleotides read TGTGCCAGCAGCTTGGAGGGGAGCGGGAGGCGCCACGAGCAGTACTTC.

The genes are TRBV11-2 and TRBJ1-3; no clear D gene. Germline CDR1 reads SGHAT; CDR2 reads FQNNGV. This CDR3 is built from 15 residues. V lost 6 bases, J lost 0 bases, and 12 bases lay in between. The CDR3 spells CASSSWRDSGNTIYF. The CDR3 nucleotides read TGTGCCAGCAGTAGTTGGAGGGACTCTGGAAACACCATATATTTT. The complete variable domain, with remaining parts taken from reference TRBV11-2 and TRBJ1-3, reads EAGVAQSPRYKIIEKRQSVAFWCNPISGHATLYWYQQILGQGPKLLIQFQNNGVVDDSQLPKDRFSAERLKGVDSTLKIQPAKLEDSAVYLCASSSWRDSGNTIYFGEGSWLTVV.

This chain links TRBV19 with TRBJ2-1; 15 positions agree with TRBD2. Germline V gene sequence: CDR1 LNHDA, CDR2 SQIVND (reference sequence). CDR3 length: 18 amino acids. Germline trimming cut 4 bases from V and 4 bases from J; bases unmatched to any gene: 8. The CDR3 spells CASSKDRGTSGRYNEQFF. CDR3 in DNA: TGTGCCAGTAGTAAAGACAGGGGGACTAGCGGGAGGTACAATGAGCAGTTCTTC.

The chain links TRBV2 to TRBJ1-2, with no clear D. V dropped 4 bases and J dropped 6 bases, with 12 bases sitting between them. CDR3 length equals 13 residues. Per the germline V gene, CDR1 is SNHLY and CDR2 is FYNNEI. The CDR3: CASSGTRRNGYTF. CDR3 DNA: TGTGCCAGCAGTGGTACTCGCCGAAATGGCTACACCTTC.

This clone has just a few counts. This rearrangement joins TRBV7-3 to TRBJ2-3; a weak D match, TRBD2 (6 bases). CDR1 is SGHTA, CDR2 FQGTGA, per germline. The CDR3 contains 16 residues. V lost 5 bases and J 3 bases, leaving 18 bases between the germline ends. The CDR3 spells CASSPLGGVRTDTQYF. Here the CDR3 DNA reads TGTGCCAGCAGCCCTCTCGGGGGAGTACGGACAGATACGCAGTATTTT.

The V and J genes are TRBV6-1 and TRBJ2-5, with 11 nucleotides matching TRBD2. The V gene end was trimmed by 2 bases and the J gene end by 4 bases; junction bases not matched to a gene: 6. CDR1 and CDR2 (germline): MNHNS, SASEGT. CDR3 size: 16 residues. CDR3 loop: CASSEQYGTSGETQYF. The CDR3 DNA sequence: TGTGCCAGCAGTGAACAGTACGGGACTAGCGGAGAGACCCAGTACTTC.

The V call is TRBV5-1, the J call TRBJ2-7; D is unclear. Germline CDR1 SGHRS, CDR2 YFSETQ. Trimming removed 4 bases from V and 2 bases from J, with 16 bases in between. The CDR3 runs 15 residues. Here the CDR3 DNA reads TGCGCCAGCAGCCTTTCGTCACGGGCCCCCTACGAGCAGTACTTC. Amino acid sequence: CASSLSSRAPYEQYF. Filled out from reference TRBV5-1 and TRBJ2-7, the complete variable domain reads KAGVTQTPRYLIKTRGQQVTLSCSPISGHRSVSWYQQTPGQGLQFLFEYFSETQRNKGNFPGRFSGRQFSNSRSEMNVSTLELGDSALYLCASSLSSRAPYEQYFGPGTRLTVT.